This section outlines one T cell receptor (beta chain) sequence together with its context. Its binding antigen is unknown. The junction does not match germline at one end; this may be a read error. The method behind the library was the immunoSEQ multiplex PCR assay. For the multiplex PCR, a mixture combining 60 forward primers for TCR Vbeta segments and 13 reverse primers for TCR Jbeta segments was used. A multiplex PCR assay on genomic DNA amplified the CDR3 region of rearranged TCR beta genes. The Illumina HiSeq System was used to sequence the amplified TCR beta libraries as 87-base-pair reads. The study's processing was this. Across the 700 or so repertoires, a later analysis counted approximately 75 million unique TCR beta chains, roughly 11 million of which were shared by at least two donors. A nearest-neighbor algorithm error-corrected the raw reads and collapsed the reads into unique sequences, merging closely related sequences to remove PCR and sequencing errors. To assign V, D and J gene segments, CDR3 sequences were aligned to IMGT reference sequences. For a sequence to be retained, a match of at least six nucleotides was required to both a V gene segment and a J gene segment. A rearrangement counted as productive if the CDR3 had no stop codons and remained in frame with V and J, and every other rearrangement counted as non-productive. CDR3 was defined according to IMGT convention as the region running from the second conserved V-encoded cysteine to the conserved J-encoded phenylalanine. The earlier analysis of 500 to 650 of the donors excluded any sequence lacking an unambiguous match to a single V gene segment. In an earlier analysis of 450 to 700 of the donors, V segments were called functional above 56.7% productive rearrangements and were called segregating when the between-donor standard deviation exceeded 5%. A statistical classification framework was built for diagnosing cytomegalovirus status from the catalog of TCR beta chain sequences. V and J gene assignment, in a later analysis, came from comparing TCR nucleotide sequences with IMGT/GENE-DB human TR gene sequences. In a later analysis, CDR3 sequences and most-parsimonious VDJ recombination scenarios were assigned using the TCRdist pipeline. In a later analysis, each TCR beta chain was defined by its CDR3 amino acid sequence together with its V-gene family, and reads lacking a unique V-gene family were excluded. A later analysis removed 592 highly shared, low-generation-probability nucleotide sequences to deal with suspected cross-contamination and a sequencing artifact. A later analysis calculated a clonal expansion index for each public chain from normalized within-repertoire ranks of inferred template counts. In a later analysis, generation probabilities were computed using a VDJ recombination model fitted to out-of-frame rearrangements, and the results were checked against IGoR. In a later analysis, hypergeometric tests were used to score TCR-TCR, TCR-HLA and TCR-CMV co-occurrence, with a repertoire-size bias correction applied to TCR pairs. A later analysis estimated false discovery rates by permuting HLA or CMV assignments 20 times. In a later analysis, co-occurring TCRs were grouped using DBSCAN, and TCRdist sequence similarity was added for clustering within HLA-allele-positive subsets. Repertoires with fewer than 30,000 or more than 120,000 public chains, plus five repertoires with anomalous nucleotide sharing, were excluded from co-occurrence clustering. TCRdb took this table from immuneACCESS and kept in-frame rearrangements with V and J called. Such tables lack part of the clones; where checked against another copy, unresolved V genes explain under half of the gap, and the rest is unexplained. V, J and clone size were drawn from that table, and D and trimming were deduced from the DNA. For this sample the table gives approximately 220,000 clones, of which about 79% were detected only once. The ten top clones hold around 1.8% of the sample.

The cohort consisted of 666 healthy bone marrow donors. All cohort members were sampled while nominally healthy, although unrecorded immune exposures were likely present. The donor was CMV seronegative and was included in the group of hundreds of seronegative cohort members. Each donor provided a peripheral blood sample, and peripheral blood mononuclear cells were used for TCR beta sequencing. Genomic DNA extraction from the blood cell samples was performed with the Qiagen DNeasy Blood Extraction Kit. This sample was included in a study of cytomegalovirus exposure and HLA in healthy donors listed by TCRdb under 2017. Turning to the overall study: In an earlier analysis of fewer than 750 of the donors, 276 Gb of sequence data and some 100 million unique TCR beta sequences from about 179 million T cells were reported. An early release that covered several hundred HLA-typed donors contained around 330 gigabases of sequencing data and around 85 million unique TCR sequences. Among the approximately 400 genotyped donors, roughly 80% belonged to the genetic ancestry cluster associated with self-reported Caucasian donors. The aim of the study was to test whether cataloging public T cell receptors could identify signatures of past pathogen exposure. The T cell repertoires of 666 subjects were profiled by immunosequencing and related to cytomegalovirus serostatus. A separate validation cohort of roughly 110 different subjects was used in addition to the 666-subject first cohort. To predict cytomegalovirus infection status, the study combined high-throughput TCR immunosequencing, statistical association of individual TCRs with disease status, and machine learning. A later analysis re-examined previously published TCR beta repertoires from 600 to 700 donors and added high-resolution HLA genotyping to investigate patterns of TCR occurrence. The later analysis used no new phenotypic data to find candidate immune exposures, relying instead on TCR beta sequences and their occurrence across donors. An earlier analysis of fewer than 750 of the donors used high-throughput TCR beta sequencing to judge whether each TCR beta V gene segment behaved as functional or pseudogenic. Alongside the repertoire data, information on donor age, sex, ethnicity and CMV serostatus was compiled. A later genetic analysis used genome-wide SNP genotypes for about three fifths of the roughly 700 donors, treating that subset as a discovery cohort. Every repertoire in the discovery cohort had been generated on one and the same sequencing platform. Class I and class II HLA loci were covered by the typing at four-digit resolution. Typing coverage differed by locus: A, B, C, DRB1 and DQB1 were typed in about 620-630 donors, DQA1 in roughly 500, DPA1 in around 610, and DPB1 in just under 480. Roughly 5 DR-DQ haplotypes were handled as single units for association and clustering, since linkage in the cohort was strong. Across about 380 genotyped donors of the cohort, an average of about 240,000 unique TCR beta nucleotide sequences per donor were sequenced, and roughly 17% of those sequences were non-productive. What the work shows at the level of the full study, not this receptor alone: Linkage disequilibrium might explain the correlated functional status among segregating V segments, but an unknown experimental factor could not be ruled out. At a false discovery rate of 0.05, a later analysis linked 16,951 TCR beta sequences to specific HLA alleles. When HLA alleles, especially DR and DQ, strongly co-occurred, TCR associations were difficult to assign to individual alleles. Sequencing depth was assumed to be roughly uniform across donors in the presence/absence analyses, though that assumption may not hold. The 87-base-pair reads could not distinguish some IMGT-functional V segments, including TRBV6-2 and TRBV6-3, so those segments were excluded. Because HLA typing was unavailable for some donors at each locus, only the typed subset was used in association tests. According to a later analysis, parvovirus B19, influenza, CMV and Epstein-Barr virus appeared linked to several top co-occurrence clusters. Only TCR beta chains were sequenced in this cohort, and the absence of alpha or paired-chain data limited detectable features. A later analysis found that TCR association rates varied across HLA loci, with DRB1 alleles showing the most associated TCRs and HLA-C alleles the fewest. In an earlier analysis of several hundred of the donors, most TCR beta V segments were observed in productive rearrangements about 87% or about 30% of the time, broadly matching IMGT annotations. A later genetic analysis reported fewer N-insertions in productive TCRs among donors in an Asian-associated ancestry cluster than the approximately 670-donor mean. Because counts were too low, some 17 rarely observed V segments, including chromosome 9 orphons, were excluded from the earlier analysis of around 640 of the donors. The study listed 150 to 200 TCR beta chains as associated with cytomegalovirus. The authors suggested that the approach could potentially be extended to other disease states and immunological phenotypes. A group of highly shared sequence variants was considered likely to be a technical artifact of the sequencing pipeline. While some public TCRs were present in many individuals, most TCR sequences turned up only very rarely across donors. For the cohort, immune exposure information was limited to CMV serostatus. In a later analysis, most CMV-associated TCR beta chains were found to appear HLA-restricted, with HLA associations seemingly driven largely by CMV exposure. In vitro tests confirmed that a few of the cytomegalovirus-associated TCR beta chains recognize cytomegalovirus antigens. A later genetic analysis associated a missense DCLRE1C variant with V-gene and J-gene trimming of TCR beta chains, and an independent cohort replicated the association. A later analysis found that HLA-associated TCR beta chains were more clonally expanded and had lower generation probabilities than equally common non-associated chains. The classifier was reported to diagnose cytomegalovirus status with high specificity and sensitivity in both the original and validation cohorts. A further reported finding was that TCR beta sequences accurately predicted the HLA-A and HLA-B alleles for most subjects in the first cohort.

CDR1 DFQATT and CDR2 SNEGSKA were looked up in the germline V gene (reference sequence). The CDR3 has 11 amino acids, counting the end cysteine and phenylalanine. The sequence is cut down to CDR3 DNA, 33 bases in frame from base 1. The rearrangement joined TRBV20-1 to TRBJ1-1; TRBD1 fits 8 bases in the junction. Source material: PBMCs. This receptor was obtained from a man aged 18-30 years in good health and CMV-seronegative. Here the CDR3 is given as CSAGGWTGQFF. The nucleotide sequence is TGCAGTGCTGGCGGATGGACAGGGCAGTTTTTT.